These 10 T cell receptor beta chains originate from one sample sequenced in a study of beta chain features in type 1 diabetes. Sequenced material consisted of expressed TCRB transcripts (all of the isolated RNA was reverse transcribed). Profiled with immunoSEQ multiplex PCR; TCRdb holds only in-frame clones, not every one. There are under 150,000 clones in the sample; under 60% occur only once, and around 0.43% lies in the top ten. The sequencing sample was made of Tregs from blood. All receptors derive from a man aged 18-30 years in good health.

The chain links TRBV6-6 to TRBJ1-2; no clear D gene. Germline values: CDR1 MNHNY, CDR2 SVGAGI (reference sequence). V shed 4 bases and J shed 1 base, with 4 bases lying between them. The CDR3 is 12 amino acids. The CDR3 DNA reads as TGTGCCAGCAGTTCCTTTAACTATGGCTACACCTTC. Translation: CASSSFNYGYTF.

This chain connects TRBV5-1 to TRBJ2-7; 9 nucleotides agree with TRBD1. The CDR3 contains 13 residues. CDR1 SGHRS and CDR2 YFSETQ come from the germline V gene. Trimming removed 5 bases from V and 5 bases from J; junction bases left unmatched: 5. CDR3 amino acids: CASRQGAGNEQYF. CDR3 DNA sequence: TGCGCCAGCAGACAGGGGGCGGGTAACGAGCAGTACTTC.

This clone has a handful of counts. The chain employs TRBV27 and TRBJ2-1; 8 bases line up with TRBD2. The CDR3 length is 14 residues. The germline gives CDR1 MNHEY, CDR2 SMNVEV (reference sequence). The junction had 10 bases not matched to a gene; V was cut back by 7 bases and J by 8 bases. DNA of the CDR3: TGTGCCAGCAAGAACGGGAGGGCCAGCGATGAGCAGTTCTTC. This sequence encodes CASKNGRASDEQFF.

J is TRBJ2-3 and V is TRBV5-5, with D perhaps TRBD1 (5 bases). CDR1 SGHKS and CDR2 YYEKEE come from the germline V gene (reference sequence). The CDR3 contains 14 residues. V shed 5 bases and J shed 3 bases, with 13 bases lying between them. In nucleotides, the CDR3 is TGTGCCAGCAGTCCTCAGGGTTTTACAGATACGCAGTATTTT. This gives the protein CASSPQGFTDTQYF.

V usage is TRBV7-9 and J usage is TRBJ1-2, with TRBD1 matching 8 bases. This CDR3 is 13 amino acids long. The germline gives CDR1 SEHNR, CDR2 FQNEAQ (reference sequence). V was pared by 6 bases and J by 2 bases, with 2 bases of the junction left unmatched. As DNA, the CDR3 is TGTGCCAGCAGTAACAGGGGGAACTATGGCTACACCTTC. This sequence encodes CASSNRGNYGYTF.

V is TRBV29-1 and J is TRBJ2-7, with a tentative D call TRBD1 (5 bases). CDR1 is SQVTM and CDR2 is ANQGSEA in the germline V gene. The CDR3 spans 13 residues. V lost 4 bases to trimming and J lost 4 bases, with 14 bases between them. In DNA, the CDR3 is TGCAGCGTTGGCCCTCAGGGATCTTACGAGCAGTACTTC. As protein: CSVGPQGSYEQYF.

The rearrangement uses TRBV5-1 and TRBJ1-2; D gene unclear. Per the germline V gene, CDR1 is SGHRS and CDR2 is YFSETQ. Trimming removed 4 bases from V and 8 bases from J, with 21 bases in between. The CDR3 contains 15 residues. The chain's CDR3 is CASSVHDGKWEGYTF. The CDR3 region has the DNA TGCGCCAGCAGCGTGCACGACGGAAAGTGGGAGGGCTACACCTTC.

The chain recombines TRBV5-1 with TRBJ2-7; D may be TRBD1 (5 bases). Between the trimmed V and J ends, which lost 5 bases and 7 bases, there was a span of 19 bases. CDR3 length: 14 amino acids. Per germline, CDR1 SGHRS and CDR2 YFSETQ. CDR3 coding DNA: TGCGCCAGCAGTCAAATCCGGGCCCAGGGAGAGCAGTACTTC. Translation: CASSQIRAQGEQYF.

The chain combines TRBV5-5 with TRBJ1-5, with 7 bases identical to TRBD1. Looked up from germline, CDR1 is SGHKS and CDR2 is YYEKEE (reference sequence). The CDR3 loop spans 15 amino acids. V was clipped by 4 bases and J by 9 bases; unmatched bases: 13. Here the CDR3 reads CASSREWTGSLPQHF. CDR3 coding DNA: TGTGCCAGCAGCCGGGAATGGACAGGAAGTCTGCCCCAGCATTTT.

The chain employs TRBV28 and TRBJ2-2, with 8 bases aligning to TRBD1. V gave up 6 bases and J gave up 2 bases; unmatched junction bases: 5. This CDR3 spans 15 amino acids. Looked up from germline, CDR1 is MDHEN and CDR2 is SYDVKM. The chain's CDR3 is CASRGDRPNTGELFF. For the CDR3, the DNA is TGTGCCAGCAGAGGGGACAGGCCAAACACCGGGGAGCTGTTTTTT.